The T cell receptor (beta chain) described here comes from a study of CXCR3-negative and CXCR3-positive naive CD8 T cells. Libraries of TRB cDNA were made by 5' RACE and carried UMIs. TCRdb reprocessed the 5' RACE reads and keeps a single row for each CDR3 protein, giving no DNA. Its table records some 66,000 distinct CDR3 sequences. Naive CD8+ T lymphocytes were specified as CD45RO-CCR7+CD27+CD95-. This CDR3 contains 12 residues. Germline CDR1 reads SQVTM; CDR2 reads ANQGSEA. The receptor was derived from a human donor in good health. Some clones in this sample may be carry-over from other donors' samples. The gene calls are TRBV29-1 and TRBJ2-7. Sequenced material: naive CXCR3- CD8+ T cells from blood. The subset is: CD45RO-CCR7+CD27+CD95- naive CD8+ T cells lacking CXCR3 (TNR3-). The CDR3 loop is CSVHDSTYEQYF.